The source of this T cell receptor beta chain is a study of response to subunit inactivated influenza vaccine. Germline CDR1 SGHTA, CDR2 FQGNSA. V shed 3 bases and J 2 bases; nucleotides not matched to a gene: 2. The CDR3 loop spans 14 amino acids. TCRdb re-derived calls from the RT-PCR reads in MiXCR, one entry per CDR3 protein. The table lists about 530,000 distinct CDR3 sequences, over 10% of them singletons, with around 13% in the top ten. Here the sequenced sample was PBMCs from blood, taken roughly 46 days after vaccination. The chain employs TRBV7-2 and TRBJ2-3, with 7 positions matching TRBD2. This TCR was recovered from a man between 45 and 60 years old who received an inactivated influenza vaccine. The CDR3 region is CASSLGGVTDTQYF. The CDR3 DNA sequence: TGTGCCAGCAGCTTGGGGGGGGTCACAGATACGCAGTATTTT.